The subject of this entry is one T cell receptor beta chain. This specimen comes from a study of blood T cell repertoires in COVID-19. Some clones are missing from TCRdb's copy, which holds only in-frame ones; the method was immunoSEQ multiplex PCR. Of 200,000 or so clones listed, around nine tenths were seen once; the top ten hold 18%. Material for sequencing was peripheral blood. The receptor was isolated from a man aged 50 to 59 with COVID-19, enrolled during active disease.

Here the CDR3 DNA reads TGTGCCAGCAGCGCGAGACAGAACAATCAGCCCCAGCATTTT. It specifies CASSARQNNQPQHF. V gene TRBV3-1 (or the pseudogene TRBV3-2) combines with J gene TRBJ1-5; weak D call: TRBD1 (5 bases). Germline CDR1 reads LGHDT; CDR2 reads YNNKEL (reference sequence). This CDR3 is built from 14 residues. The V and J ends lost 5 bases and 3 bases respectively, with 11 bases between them.